The 2 T cell receptor beta chains reported below all come from one sample, sequenced in a study of OX40 agonist ivuxolimab in advanced cancers. Profiled with immunoSEQ multiplex PCR; TCRdb holds only in-frame clones, not every one. The profile shows roughly 8,400 clones, just under 70% of them singletons. Specimen: CD4+ or CD8+ T cells sorted from blood, collected in a trial of the OX40 agonist ivuxolimab. The receptors derive from an adult with an advanced solid tumor such as melanoma, head and neck, liver or kidney cancer.

This clone turned up a few times. The CDR3 bases are TGTGCCAGCAGTTTGGTTAGGGGGGCAAGGACTGAAGCTTTCTTT. It encodes CASSLVRGARTEAFF. The chain joins TRBV28 to TRBJ1-1; D might be TRBD1 (6 bases). The CDR3 runs to 15 residues. With 3 bases removed from V and 5 bases from J, the gap between germline ends came to 16 bases. Germline V gene lookup returns CDR1 MDHEN and CDR2 SYDVKM.

The rearrangement links TRBV5-1 to TRBJ2-1; 7 bases are a match to TRBD2. There are 13 residues in the CDR3. V gave up 2 bases and J gave up 9 bases; unmatched junction bases: 5. CDR1 is SGHRS, CDR2 YFSETQ, per germline. The CDR3 sequence: CASSFGLGVEQFF. The DNA of the CDR3 is TGCGCCAGCAGCTTCGGACTAGGGGTTGAGCAGTTCTTC.